This is a list of T cell receptor beta chains from one sample in a study of cytomegalovirus exposure and HLA in healthy donors. Sequencing was performed with immunoSEQ multiplex PCR; in TCRdb, only in-frame clones are kept and a portion is missing. The data show about 90,000 clones, around 80% seen once. The sequenced sample consisted of PBMCs. These receptors all stem from a man younger than 40 in good health and CMV-seronegative. Both conserved end residues are part of each CDR3. The D gene is left open where the match is weak. Not every row has a clone size; where given, it reads once, few, many or a size class.

V gene	clone size	J gene	D gene	CDR3 protein	CDR3 DNA
TRBV7-2	-	TRBJ2-3	-	CASSLVGGNRALSTDTQYF	TGTGCCAGCAGCTTAGTCGGAGGAAACAGGGCCCTAAGCACAGATACGCAGTATTTT
TRBV5-1	-	TRBJ1-1	-	CASSPATGNTEAFF	TGCGCCAGCAGCCCAGCTACAGGGAACACTGAAGCTTTCTTT
TRBV5-1	-	TRBJ2-5	TRBD1	CASRLRIGTGSRQETQYF	TGCGCCAGCAGGTTACGTATTGGGACAGGAAGCAGACAAGAGACCCAGTACTTC
TRBV29-1	-	TRBJ1-3	-	CSVDTGPSGNTIYF	TGCAGCGTTGACACAGGACCCTCTGGAAACACCATATATTTT
TRBV6-1	-	TRBJ1-2	-	CASSEQNYGYTF	TGTGCCAGCAGTGAACAAAACTATGGCTACACCTTC
TRBV29-1	once	TRBJ1-1	-	CSVGLRSSTEAFF	TGCAGCGTTGGTCTTAGATCGAGCACTGAAGCTTTCTTT
TRBV7-8	-	TRBJ1-3	TRBD1	CASSPQGSGNTIYF	TGTGCCAGCAGCCCACAGGGGTCCGGAAACACCATATATTTT
TRBV18	-	TRBJ1-1	-	CASSPPSSQGYNTEAFF	TGTGCCAGCTCACCACCTTCTTCGCAGGGCTACAACACTGAAGCTTTCTTT
TRBV10-1	-	TRBJ2-7	-	CASSESASEQYF	TGCGCCAGCAGTGAGTCGGCTAGTGAGCAGTACTTC
TRBV7-2	-	TRBJ2-3	TRBD2	CASSSRTSGGARDTQYF	TGTGCCAGCAGCTCTCGGACTAGCGGGGGGGCGCGGGATACGCAGTATTTT
TRBV16	-	TRBJ1-2	TRBD1	CASSQSQQGAHGYTF	TGTGCCAGCAGCCAATCCCAACAGGGGGCACATGGCTACACCTTC
TRBV20-1	few	TRBJ2-5	-	CSARLQETQYF	TGCAGTGCTAGACTCCAAGAGACCCAGTACTTC
TRBV30	few	TRBJ2-6	-	CAWSVPESPGANVLTF	TGTGCCTGGAGTGTACCAGAATCCCCCGGGGCCAACGTCCTGACTTTC
TRBV25-1	-	TRBJ2-7	-	CASSGPGVTGEQYF	TGTGCCAGCAGTGGACCAGGGGTTACGGGCGAGCAGTACTTC
TRBV29-1	-	TRBJ1-2	-	CSVQAGREGANYGYTF	TGCAGCGTTCAAGCCGGACGGGAAGGCGCTAACTATGGCTACACCTTC
TRBV7-3	-	TRBJ1-1	-	CASSFDSMNTEAFF	TGTGCCAGCAGCTTCGACAGTATGAACACTGAAGCTTTCTTT